What follows is one TCR beta chain and its context. This sample stems from a study of blood T cell repertoires in COVID-19. Whole-study context: PBMCs, B-cell-depleted T cells, or T cells were the source of the cDNA or gDNA that made up the material.

Clones were sequenced by immunoSEQ multiplex PCR, and TCRdb holds only the in-frame ones, with some missing. The sample contains some 150,000 clones, 70% to 85% of which appear only once. CDR3 length equals 20 residues. The germline gives CDR1 MGHRA, CDR2 YSYEKL. The V gene end was trimmed by 5 bases and the J gene end by 1 base; junction bases not matched to a gene: 19. The specimen was peripheral blood. This TCR derives from a woman aged 80 or over in a cohort sampled during active or convalescent COVID-19. The V call is TRBV4-1, the J call TRBJ2-2, with 7 bases lining up with TRBD1. CDR3 in amino acids: CASSGRRQGNLTRNTGELFF. The CDR3 region has the DNA TGCGCCAGCAGCGGACGGAGACAGGGAAATCTTACTAGGAACACCGGGGAGCTGTTTTTT.